This T cell receptor (beta chain) stems from a study of T cell repertoires in cytomegalovirus infection. Points from the study as a whole: CMV-specific HLA-C-restricted TCR beta clonotypes dominated the ex vivo response.

This CDR3 comprises 19 residues. The germline CDR1 and CDR2 sequences are LNHDA and SQIVND (reference sequence). Trimming cost V 6 bases and J 3 bases, with 27 bases left between them. About this clonotype: Its antigen is as yet unknown.

From the reads, TCRdb called clonotypes with MiXCR, one entry per CDR3 protein. The sample lists 8,000 or so distinct CDR3 sequences, about 49% occurring once. Specimen: PBMCs, sequenced either directly or after in vitro stimulation (not recorded which). The clonotype originates from a human donor in good health (CMV status not recorded). Some clones in this sample may be carry-over from other donors' samples. The genes are TRBV19 and TRBJ1-5; unclear D gene. The CDR3 DNA reads as TGTGCCAGTAGGTCAATATATACCGGTACATTTGAAGACAATCAGCCCCAGCATTTT. Residues: CASRSIYTGTFEDNQPQHF.